A selection of T cell receptor beta chains follows, all from one sample in a study of Graves' ophthalmopathy and Graves' hyperthyroidism. A single record per CDR3 protein comes from TCRdb applying MiXCR to the multiplex PCR reads. The sample shows a few hundred thousand distinct CDR3 sequences, around a fifth of them seen only once. The sequenced sample consisted of peripheral blood. These receptors were obtained from a woman between 18 and 30 years old with stable Graves' hyperthyroidism. Both conserved end residues are part of each CDR3. D genes are given only for firm matches. Part of the rows lack a size; the others show once, few, many or a class for expanded clones.

d_gene: TRBD1; abundance: many; v_gene: TRBV6-1; j_gene: TRBJ2-7; CDR3nt: TGTGCCAGCAGTCCAACCTGGACAGGGGTCGAGCAGTACTTC; CDR3aa: CASSPTWTGVEQYF
d_gene: -; abundance: -; v_gene: TRBV6-2/TRBV6-3; j_gene: TRBJ1-2; CDR3nt: TGTGCCAGCAGTTACGATGGACCAGAAAGTTCGAAATTGTATGGCTACACCTTC; CDR3aa: CASSYDGPESSKLYGYTF
d_gene: -; abundance: few; v_gene: TRBV6-5; j_gene: TRBJ1-2; CDR3nt: TGTGCCAGCAGTTACTCGGCAGTCCAAAACTATGGCTACACCTTC; CDR3aa: CASSYSAVQNYGYTF
d_gene: TRBD2; abundance: many; v_gene: TRBV7-3; j_gene: TRBJ2-2; CDR3nt: TGTGCCAGCAGCTTAAAACGGGAGGGCCTAATTTTAACGGACACCGGGGAGCTGTTTTTT; CDR3aa: CASSLKREGLILTDTGELFF
d_gene: -; abundance: many; v_gene: TRBV25-1; j_gene: TRBJ2-7; CDR3nt: TGTGCCAGCAGTCCTCGGGACGCAAGCTCCTACGAGCAGTACTTC; CDR3aa: CASSPRDASSYEQYF
d_gene: -; abundance: many; v_gene: TRBV6-4; j_gene: TRBJ2-7; CDR3nt: TGTGCCAGCGAGATCTGGGGCGGCGCCTACGAGCAGTACTTC; CDR3aa: CASEIWGGAYEQYF
d_gene: TRBD2; abundance: many; v_gene: TRBV20-1; j_gene: TRBJ2-7; CDR3nt: TGCAGTGCTAGAGAACCCCCGGGACTAGCGGGAGAGCAGTACTTC; CDR3aa: CSAREPPGLAGEQYF
d_gene: TRBD1; abundance: many; v_gene: TRBV5-1; j_gene: TRBJ1-2; CDR3nt: TGCGCCAGCAGCTTGGCAACGGACAGGGGATCGGAACTCTTC; CDR3aa: CASSLATDRGSELF
d_gene: -; abundance: many; v_gene: TRBV4-1; j_gene: TRBJ1-5; CDR3nt: TGCGCCAGCAGCCAATCCGCTCATCAGCCCCAGCATTTT; CDR3aa: CASSQSAHQPQHF
d_gene: -; abundance: many; v_gene: TRBV19; j_gene: TRBJ1-5; CDR3nt: TGTGCCAGTACCAATGGGAGGAATCAGCCCCAGCATTTT; CDR3aa: CASTNGRNQPQHF
d_gene: -; abundance: many; v_gene: TRBV20-1; j_gene: TRBJ2-7; CDR3nt: TGCAGTGCGATACCCCCGACCGATACCTACGAGCAGTACTTC; CDR3aa: CSAIPPTDTYEQYF
d_gene: -; abundance: many; v_gene: TRBV20-1; j_gene: TRBJ1-2; CDR3nt: TGCAGTGCTAAGGTCTTTGGACGGGAGCGGGAAGGCTACACCTTC; CDR3aa: CSAKVFGREREGYTF
d_gene: TRBD2; abundance: many; v_gene: TRBV6-5; j_gene: TRBJ2-5; CDR3nt: TGTGCCAGCAGCCCGTTAGGTGGGGCGCGGGAGCGGGAGACCCAGTACTTC; CDR3aa: CASSPLGGARERETQYF
d_gene: -; abundance: once; v_gene: TRBV7-3; j_gene: TRBJ2-7; CDR3nt: TGTGCCAGCAGCTTAACCCCCGGCGACTCCTACGAGCAGTACTTC; CDR3aa: CASSLTPGDSYEQYF
d_gene: -; abundance: many; v_gene: TRBV20-1; j_gene: TRBJ2-5; CDR3nt: TGCAGTGCTGCCCGTTGGGGAGAGACCCAGTACTTC; CDR3aa: CSAARWGETQYF
d_gene: TRBD1; abundance: few; v_gene: TRBV28; j_gene: TRBJ2-7; CDR3nt: TGTGCCAGCAGTTTAGGGGGGACAGGGTACGAGCAGTACTTC; CDR3aa: CASSLGGTGYEQYF
d_gene: TRBD2; abundance: -; v_gene: TRBV3-1; j_gene: TRBJ2-7; CDR3nt: TGTGCCAGCAGCCGCGGCGGGAGGGCCGGCGAGCAGTACTTC; CDR3aa: CASSRGGRAGEQYF
d_gene: TRBD1; abundance: many; v_gene: TRBV20-1; j_gene: TRBJ2-7; CDR3nt: TGCAGTGCAAATCGGGACAGGGGATACGAGCAGTACTTC; CDR3aa: CSANRDRGYEQYF
d_gene: -; abundance: many; v_gene: TRBV7-9; j_gene: TRBJ2-7; CDR3nt: TGTGCCAGCAGCTCCATGGGACCGTCGTACGAGCAGTACTTC; CDR3aa: CASSSMGPSYEQYF
d_gene: -; abundance: many; v_gene: TRBV4-2; j_gene: TRBJ2-5; CDR3nt: TGTGCCAGCAGCCAAAACGGCGGTACCCAAGAGACCCAGTACTTC; CDR3aa: CASSQNGGTQETQYF
d_gene: -; abundance: -; v_gene: TRBV11-2; j_gene: TRBJ1-2; CDR3nt: TGTGCCAGCAGCTTAGGATGGGGACGGGCTCCTGACTATGGTTACACCTTC; CDR3aa: CASSLGWGRAPDYGYTF
d_gene: TRBD2; abundance: -; v_gene: TRBV28; j_gene: TRBJ2-7; CDR3nt: TGTGCCAGCAGACTTTCTCCTAGCGGGAACCACGGGCAGTACTTC; CDR3aa: CASRLSPSGNHGQYF
d_gene: -; abundance: many; v_gene: TRBV24-1; j_gene: TRBJ2-5; CDR3nt: TGTGCCACCAGTGGTAGGGGAAACCAAGAGACCCAGTACTTC; CDR3aa: CATSGRGNQETQYF
d_gene: TRBD2; abundance: few; v_gene: TRBV14; j_gene: TRBJ2-7; CDR3nt: TGTGCCAGCAGCCAAGTTAGCGGGAGGGCCTACGAGCAGTACTTC; CDR3aa: CASSQVSGRAYEQYF
d_gene: -; abundance: many; v_gene: TRBV15; j_gene: TRBJ2-5; CDR3nt: TGTGCCACCAGCAGAGATGGCAGGGCGTGGGAGACCCAGTACTTC; CDR3aa: CATSRDGRAWETQYF
d_gene: -; abundance: many; v_gene: TRBV19; j_gene: TRBJ1-5; CDR3nt: TGTGCCAGTAATCGCGGACAGAATCAGCCCCAGCATTTT; CDR3aa: CASNRGQNQPQHF
d_gene: -; abundance: many; v_gene: TRBV28; j_gene: TRBJ2-5; CDR3nt: TGTGCCAGCAGCCGACAGACAGGGAGGCAAGAGACCCAGTACTTC; CDR3aa: CASSRQTGRQETQYF